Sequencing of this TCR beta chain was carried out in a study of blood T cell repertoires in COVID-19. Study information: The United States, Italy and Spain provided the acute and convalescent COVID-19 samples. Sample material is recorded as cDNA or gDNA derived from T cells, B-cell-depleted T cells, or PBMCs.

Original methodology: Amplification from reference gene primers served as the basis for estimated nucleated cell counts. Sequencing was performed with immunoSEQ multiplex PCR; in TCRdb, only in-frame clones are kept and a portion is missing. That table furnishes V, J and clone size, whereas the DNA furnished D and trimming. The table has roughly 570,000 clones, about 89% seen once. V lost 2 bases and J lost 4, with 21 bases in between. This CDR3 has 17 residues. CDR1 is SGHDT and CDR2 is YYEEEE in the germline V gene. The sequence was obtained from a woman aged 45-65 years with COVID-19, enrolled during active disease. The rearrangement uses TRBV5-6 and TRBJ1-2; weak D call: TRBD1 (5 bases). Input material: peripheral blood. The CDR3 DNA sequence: TGTGCCAGCAGCTTAGGCGTTATCACAGGCTATTTCTATGGCTACACCTTC. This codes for CASSLGVITGYFYGYTF.